The clone carrying this T cell receptor beta chain was counted a few times. Its specificity is unknown. Profiling relied on immunoSEQ multiplex PCR, and the TCRdb table lists in-frame clones only, not all of them. Found here are about 23,000 clones, more than 70% of them singletons; the top ten hold 20% to 25%. The data were obtained in a study of neoadjuvant nivolumab and ipilimumab in lung cancer. General study findings and limits: TCR receptors were sequenced in few samples. Higher pretherapy blood TCR richness went with higher resected-tumor richness.

The V and J ends lost 10 bases and 1 base respectively, with 13 bases between them. The germline V gene has CDR1 MDHEN and CDR2 SYDVKM. The CDR3 has 14 residues. The sample consisted of peripheral blood, taken before neoadjuvant nivolumab, alone or with ipilimumab. The chain has TRBV28 and TRBJ2-2, with D tentatively TRBD1 (6 bases). The sequence came from an adult with non-small cell lung cancer. The chain's CDR3 is CATLVTGNTGELFF. As DNA, the CDR3 is TGTGCCACCCTAGTGACAGGGAACACCGGGGAGCTGTTTTTT.